The present entry profiles one T cell receptor (beta chain) with its context. Its antigen is currently unknown. This entry belongs to a study of shared clonotypes between healthy human individuals. Study context: Three CD4 naive, three CD4 memory, two CD8 naive and one CD8 memory plate were used per donor.

General observations from the study: Although depth was large, rarefaction showed that sequencing of the sorted subsets was incomplete. Clonotype sharing across donors was expected to vary with sequencing depth.

Each subset's genomic DNA was shared equally among a number of immunoSEQ plates. Here immunoSEQ multiplex PCR was the method, and the copy in TCRdb shows in-frame clones only, minus some. The table includes around 2.3 million clones, approximately 96% detected once. This sequence originates from a young man in good health. Material for sequencing was naive CD4+ T cells sorted from blood. Specified subset: CD45RA+ positively selected.

The CDR3 bases are TGTGCCAGCAGGGATGGTGAAAAACTGTTTTTT. This translates into CASRDGEKLFF. V usage is TRBV6-1 and J usage is TRBJ1-4; no clear D gene. Per the germline V gene, CDR1 is MNHNS and CDR2 is SASEGT. The V end was cut by 6 bases, the J end by 7 bases, with 6 bases between. The CDR3 has 11 amino acids.